This T cell receptor (beta chain) was sequenced for a study of blood T cell repertoires in COVID-19. Study context: Samples of COVID-19 (acute and convalescent) were obtained from the United States, Italy and Spain. From T cells, B-cell-depleted T cells, or PBMCs came the material, which was cDNA or gDNA.

Clones were sequenced by immunoSEQ multiplex PCR, and TCRdb holds only the in-frame ones, with some missing. The repertoire holds about 270,000 clones, less than 95% seen once, with approximately 2.7% in the top ten. Germline values: CDR1 LNHDA, CDR2 SQIVND (reference sequence). After removal of 1 base from V and 5 bases from J, the junction contained 6 bases not matched to a gene. The CDR3 length is 15 residues. The study assigned cohorts using participant-reported clinical history. The sequence was obtained from a man aged 35 to 55 who had been exposed to COVID-19. Sample: PBMCs or T cells enriched from blood (not recorded which). The chain is built from TRBV19 and TRBJ1-2, with 8 bases fitting TRBD1. The CDR3 sequence: CASSIATGGKYGYTF. DNA of the CDR3: TGTGCCAGTAGTATAGCCACAGGGGGAAAATATGGCTACACCTTC.